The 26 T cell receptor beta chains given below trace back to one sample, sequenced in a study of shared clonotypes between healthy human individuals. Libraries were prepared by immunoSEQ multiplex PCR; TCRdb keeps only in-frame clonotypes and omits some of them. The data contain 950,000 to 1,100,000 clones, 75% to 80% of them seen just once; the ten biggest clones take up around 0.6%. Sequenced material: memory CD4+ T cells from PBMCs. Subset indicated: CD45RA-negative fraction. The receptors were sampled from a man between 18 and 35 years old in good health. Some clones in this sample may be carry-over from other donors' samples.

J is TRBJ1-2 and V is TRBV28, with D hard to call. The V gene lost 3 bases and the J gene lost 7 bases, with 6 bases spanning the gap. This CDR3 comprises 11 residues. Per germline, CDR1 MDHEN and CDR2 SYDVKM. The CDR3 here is CASSFPTGYTF. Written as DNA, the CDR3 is TGTGCCAGCAGTTTTCCGACTGGCTACACCTTC.

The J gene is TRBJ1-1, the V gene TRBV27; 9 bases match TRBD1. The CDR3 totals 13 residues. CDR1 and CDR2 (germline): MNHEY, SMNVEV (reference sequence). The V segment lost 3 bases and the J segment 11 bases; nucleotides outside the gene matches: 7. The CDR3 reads CASSFRGDRGAFF. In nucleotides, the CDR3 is TGTGCCAGCAGTTTCCGGGGCGACAGGGGGGCTTTCTTT.

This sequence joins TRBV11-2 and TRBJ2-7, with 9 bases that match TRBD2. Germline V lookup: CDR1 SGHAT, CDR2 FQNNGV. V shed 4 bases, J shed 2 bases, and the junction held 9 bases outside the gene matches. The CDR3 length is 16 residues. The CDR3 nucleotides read TGTGCCAGCAGCTCGAAGCAGACTAGCGGCGCCTACGAGCAGTACTTC. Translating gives CASSSKQTSGAYEQYF.

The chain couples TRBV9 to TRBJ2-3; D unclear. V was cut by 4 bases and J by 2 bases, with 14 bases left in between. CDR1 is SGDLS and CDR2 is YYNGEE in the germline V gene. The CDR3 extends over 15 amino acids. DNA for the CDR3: TGTGCCAGCAGCTCCCCTGCGGATATCACAGATACGCAGTATTTT. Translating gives CASSSPADITDTQYF.

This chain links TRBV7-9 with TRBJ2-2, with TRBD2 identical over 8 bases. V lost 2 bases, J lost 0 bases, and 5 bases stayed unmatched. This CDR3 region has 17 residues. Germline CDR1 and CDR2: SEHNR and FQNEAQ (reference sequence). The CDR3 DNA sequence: TGTGCCAGCAGCTTACCCGCGGGACTAGCGAACACCGGGGAGCTGTTTTTT. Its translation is CASSLPAGLANTGELFF.

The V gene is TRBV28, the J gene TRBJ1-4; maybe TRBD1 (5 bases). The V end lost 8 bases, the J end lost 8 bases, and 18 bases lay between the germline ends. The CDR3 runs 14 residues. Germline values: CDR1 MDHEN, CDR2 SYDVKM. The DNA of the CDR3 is TGTGCCAGCGCAAACCGCCAGGGTAACGAAAAACTGTTTTTT. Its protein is CASANRQGNEKLFF.

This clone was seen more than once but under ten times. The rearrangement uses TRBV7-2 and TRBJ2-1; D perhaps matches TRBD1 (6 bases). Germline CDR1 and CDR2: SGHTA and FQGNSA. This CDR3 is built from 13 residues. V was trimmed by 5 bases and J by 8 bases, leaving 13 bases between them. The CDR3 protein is CASSVREGDEQFF. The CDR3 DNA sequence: TGTGCCAGCAGCGTTAGAGAGGGGGATGAGCAGTTCTTC.

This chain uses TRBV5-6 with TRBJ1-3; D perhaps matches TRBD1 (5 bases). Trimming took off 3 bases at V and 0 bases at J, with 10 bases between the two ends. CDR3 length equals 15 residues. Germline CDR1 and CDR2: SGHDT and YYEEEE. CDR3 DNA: TGTGCCAGCAGCTCCAGACAGATCTCTGGAAACACCATATATTTT. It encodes CASSSRQISGNTIYF.

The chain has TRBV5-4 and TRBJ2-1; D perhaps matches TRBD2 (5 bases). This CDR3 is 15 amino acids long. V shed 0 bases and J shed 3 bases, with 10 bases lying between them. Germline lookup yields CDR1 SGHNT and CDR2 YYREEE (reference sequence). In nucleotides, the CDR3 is TGTGCCAGCAGCTTGGGTGGGAGTATCTACAATGAGCAGTTCTTC. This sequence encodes CASSLGGSIYNEQFF.

The CDR3 nucleotides are TGTGCCAGCAGCGCTGGGCGGCCACTCACCTTC. Amino acid sequence: CASSAGRPLTF. The chain carries TRBV28 and TRBJ1-2, with D uncertain. Germline lookup yields CDR1 MDHEN and CDR2 SYDVKM. There are 11 residues in the CDR3. V gave up 6 bases and J gave up 13 bases, with 15 bases separating them.

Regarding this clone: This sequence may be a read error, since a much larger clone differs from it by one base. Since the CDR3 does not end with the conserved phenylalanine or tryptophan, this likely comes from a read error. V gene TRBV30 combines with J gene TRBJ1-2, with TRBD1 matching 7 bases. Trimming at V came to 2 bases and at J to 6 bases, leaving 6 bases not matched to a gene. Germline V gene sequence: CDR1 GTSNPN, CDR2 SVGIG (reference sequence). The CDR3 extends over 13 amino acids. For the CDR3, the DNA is TGTGCCTGGAGTCGTACAGGGGTTAATGGCTACACCCTC. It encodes CAWSRTGVNGYTL.

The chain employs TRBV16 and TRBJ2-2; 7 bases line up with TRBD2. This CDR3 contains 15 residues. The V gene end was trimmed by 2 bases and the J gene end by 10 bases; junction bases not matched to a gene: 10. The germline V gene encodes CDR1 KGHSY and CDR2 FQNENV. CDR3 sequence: CASSQRRGGLEELFF. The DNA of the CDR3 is TGTGCCAGCAGCCAAAGGCGGGGAGGGCTCGAGGAGCTGTTTTTT.

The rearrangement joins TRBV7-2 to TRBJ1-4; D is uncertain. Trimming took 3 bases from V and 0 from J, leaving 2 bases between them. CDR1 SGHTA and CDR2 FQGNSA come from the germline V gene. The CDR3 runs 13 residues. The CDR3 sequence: CASSFATNEKLFF. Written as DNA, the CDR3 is TGTGCCAGCAGCTTTGCAACTAATGAAAAACTGTTTTTT.

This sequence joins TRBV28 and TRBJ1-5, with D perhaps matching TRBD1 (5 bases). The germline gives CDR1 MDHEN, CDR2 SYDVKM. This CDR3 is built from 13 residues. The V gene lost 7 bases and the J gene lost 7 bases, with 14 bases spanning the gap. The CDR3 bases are TGTGCCAGCAACGAACCGGGGGAACAGCCCCAGCATTTT. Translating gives CASNEPGEQPQHF. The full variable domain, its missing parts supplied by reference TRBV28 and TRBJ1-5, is DVKVTQSSRYLVKRTGEKVFLECVQDMDHENMFWYRQDPGLGLRLIYFSYDVKMKEKGDIPEGYSVSREKKERFSLILESASTNQTSMYLCASNEPGEQPQHFGDGTRLSIL.

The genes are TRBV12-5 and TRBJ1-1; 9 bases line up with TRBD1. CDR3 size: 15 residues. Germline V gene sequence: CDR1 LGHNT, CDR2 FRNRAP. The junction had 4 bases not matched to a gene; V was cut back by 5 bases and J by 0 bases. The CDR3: CASGPGQGMNTEAFF. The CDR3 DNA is TGTGCTAGTGGTCCGGGACAGGGCATGAACACTGAAGCTTTCTTT. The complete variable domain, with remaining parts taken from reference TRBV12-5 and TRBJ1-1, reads DARVTQTPRHKVTEMGQEVTMRCQPILGHNTVFWYRQTMMQGLELLAYFRNRAPLDDSGMPKDRFSAEMPDATLATLKIQPSEPRDSAVYFCASGPGQGMNTEAFFGQGTRLTVV.

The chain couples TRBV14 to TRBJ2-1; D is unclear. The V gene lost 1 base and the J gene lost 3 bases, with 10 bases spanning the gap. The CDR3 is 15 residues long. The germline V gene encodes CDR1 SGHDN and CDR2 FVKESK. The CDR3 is CASSQVLASYNEQFF. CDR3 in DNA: TGTGCCAGCAGCCAAGTTCTGGCTAGCTACAATGAGCAGTTCTTC.

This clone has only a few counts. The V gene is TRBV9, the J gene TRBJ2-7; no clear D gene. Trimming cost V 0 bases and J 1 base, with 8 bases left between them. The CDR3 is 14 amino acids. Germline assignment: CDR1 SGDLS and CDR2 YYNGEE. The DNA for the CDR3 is TGTGCCAGCAGCGTAGTTTACAATTCCTACGAGCAGTACTTC. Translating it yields CASSVVYNSYEQYF.

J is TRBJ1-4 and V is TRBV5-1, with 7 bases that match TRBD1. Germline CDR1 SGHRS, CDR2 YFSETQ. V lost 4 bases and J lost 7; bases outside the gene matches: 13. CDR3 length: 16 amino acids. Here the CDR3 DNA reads TGCGCCAGCAGCCCCGACCCGGGTAGGGGGCTTGAAAAACTGTTTTTT. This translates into CASSPDPGRGLEKLFF.

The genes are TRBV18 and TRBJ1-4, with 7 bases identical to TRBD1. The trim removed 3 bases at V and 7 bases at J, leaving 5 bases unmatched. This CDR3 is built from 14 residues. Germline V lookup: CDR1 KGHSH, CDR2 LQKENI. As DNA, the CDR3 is TGTGCCAGCTCACCGACAGGGAAGGGTGAAAAACTGTTTTTT. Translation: CASSPTGKGEKLFF. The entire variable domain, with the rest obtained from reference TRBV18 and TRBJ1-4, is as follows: NAGVMQNPRHLVRRRGQEARLRCSPMKGHSHVYWYRQLPEEGLKFMVYLQKENIIDESGMPKERFSAEFPKEGPSILRIQQVVRGDSAAYFCASSPTGKGEKLFFGSGTQLSVL.

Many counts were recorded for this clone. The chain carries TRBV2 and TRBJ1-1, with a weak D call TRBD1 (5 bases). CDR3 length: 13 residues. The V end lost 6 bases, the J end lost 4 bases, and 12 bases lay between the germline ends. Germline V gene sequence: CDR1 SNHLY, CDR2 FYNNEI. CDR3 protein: CASSTGWGTEAFF. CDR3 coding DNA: TGTGCCAGCAGCACAGGCTGGGGCACTGAAGCTTTCTTT.

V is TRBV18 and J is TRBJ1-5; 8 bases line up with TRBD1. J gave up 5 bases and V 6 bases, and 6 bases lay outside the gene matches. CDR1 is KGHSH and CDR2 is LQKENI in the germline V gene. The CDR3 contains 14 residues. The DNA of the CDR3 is TGTGCCAGCTCTCAAGGACAGGGCGATCAGCCCCAGCATTTT. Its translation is CASSQGQGDQPQHF.

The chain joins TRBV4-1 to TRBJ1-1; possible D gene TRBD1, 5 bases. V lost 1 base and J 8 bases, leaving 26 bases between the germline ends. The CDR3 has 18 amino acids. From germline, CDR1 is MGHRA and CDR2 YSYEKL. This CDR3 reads CASSQVNRGARLFGEAFF. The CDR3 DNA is TGCGCCAGCAGCCAAGTTAATCGAGGGGCTAGGCTGTTCGGGGAAGCTTTCTTT.

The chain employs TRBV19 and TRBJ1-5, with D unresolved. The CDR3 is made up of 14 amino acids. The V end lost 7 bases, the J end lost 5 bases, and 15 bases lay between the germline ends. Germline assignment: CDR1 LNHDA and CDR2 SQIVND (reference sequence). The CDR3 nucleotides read TGTGCCAGTAAGGATAACGTGGATTATCAGCCCCAGCATTTT. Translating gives CASKDNVDYQPQHF.

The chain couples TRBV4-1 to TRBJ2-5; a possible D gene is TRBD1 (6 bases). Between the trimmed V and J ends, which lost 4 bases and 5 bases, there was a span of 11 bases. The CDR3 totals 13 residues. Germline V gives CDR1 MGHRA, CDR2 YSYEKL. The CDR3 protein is CASSLRTVETQYF. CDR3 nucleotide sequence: TGCGCCAGCAGCCTCCGGACAGTGGAGACCCAGTACTTC.

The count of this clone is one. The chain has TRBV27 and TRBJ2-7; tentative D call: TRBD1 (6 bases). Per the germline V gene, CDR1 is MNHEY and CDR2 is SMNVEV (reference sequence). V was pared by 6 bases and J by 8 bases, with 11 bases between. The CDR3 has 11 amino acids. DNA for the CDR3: TGTGCCAGCAGACAGGGTTGGAAGCAGTACTTC. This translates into CASRQGWKQYF.

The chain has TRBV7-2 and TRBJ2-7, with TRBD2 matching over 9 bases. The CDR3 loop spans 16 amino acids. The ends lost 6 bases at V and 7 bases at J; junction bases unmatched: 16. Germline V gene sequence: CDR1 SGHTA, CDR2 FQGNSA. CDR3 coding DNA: TGTGCCAGCAGTCTACTAGGCGGGAGGGTCCCTTCTGAGCAGTACTTC. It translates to CASSLLGGRVPSEQYF.